This T cell receptor beta chain was documented in a study of blood T cell repertoires in COVID-19. Whole-study context: Acute and convalescent COVID-19 samples came from the United States, Italy and Spain. From T cells, B-cell-depleted T cells, or PBMCs came the material, which was cDNA or gDNA.

Authors' analysis steps: Reference gene primer amplification gave nucleated cell count estimates. Only in-frame clones appear in the TCRdb table, and some are missing; sequencing was by immunoSEQ multiplex PCR. V, J and clone size are those of that table, while D and trimming were read from the DNA. The sample carries some 390,000 clones, about 87% recorded once. J was trimmed by 1 base and V by 6 bases; bases with no gene match: 7. Germline V CDR1 and CDR2: LNHDA, SQIVND (reference sequence). This CDR3 spans 16 amino acids. The chain joins TRBV19 to TRBJ2-2, with 8 bases lining up with TRBD1. Sequencing was carried out using peripheral blood. This TCR derives from a human donor in a cohort sampled during active COVID-19. The CDR3 nucleotides read TGTGCCAGTAGCTACAACAGGGGGAGGAACACCGGGGAGCTGTTTTTT. Its translation is CASSYNRGRNTGELFF.